A selection of T cell receptor beta chains follows, all from one sample in a study of human T cells and chemical hapten exposure. TCRdb reanalysed the RACE reads using MiXCR and keeps one entry per CDR3 protein. Here the sample spans more than 70,000 distinct CDR3 sequences, roughly 10% being singletons. This material consisted of whole blood, taken in connection with sensitization to the hapten diphenylcyclopropenone (DPC). The source is a woman in her sixties or seventies with alopecia areata. Some clones in this sample may be carry-over from other donors' samples. CDR3s include the opening cysteine and the closing phenylalanine or tryptophan. A D gene is named only where the DNA matches it firmly. Expanded clones get a size class; other rows say once, few or many, or leave the size out.

D	V	J	length	size	DNA	CDR3
-	TRBV7-2	TRBJ2-3	15	few	TGTGCCAGCAGCTTACTCAGAGGGCTGGCAGATACGCAGTATTTT	CASSLLRGLADTQYF
-	TRBV3-1	TRBJ1-4	15	few	TGTGCCAGCAGCCACACATTATATCAAGGAGAAAAACTGTTTTTT	CASSHTLYQGEKLFF
-	TRBV29-1	TRBJ1-5	13	-	TGCAGCGTTGGCCGGGACGGCAATCAGCCCCAGCATTTT	CSVGRDGNQPQHF
-	TRBV5-5	TRBJ1-2	18	many	TGTGCCAGCAGCGTTCACCTGGGGGGCCCTGCTACTAACTATGGCTACACCTTC	CASSVHLGGPATNYGYTF
-	TRBV27	TRBJ2-7	14	-	TGTGCCAGCAGTTTTGAAGGGGTTAGTGACGAGCAGTACTTC	CASSFEGVSDEQYF
TRBD1	TRBV10-3	TRBJ2-5	14	-	TGTGCCATCAGTCCGGGACAGCCTTTAGAGACCCAGTACTTC	CAISPGQPLETQYF
-	TRBV7-7	TRBJ2-7	14	-	TGTGCTAGCAGCCCCAGGGGCGAAACGGGAGAGCAGTACTTC	CASSPRGETGEQYF
-	TRBV7-9	TRBJ2-1	15	many	TGTGCCAGCAGCTTAGGACAGGACCAGGGCAATGAGCAGTTCTTC	CASSLGQDQGNEQFF
TRBD1	TRBV7-2	TRBJ1-3	16	few	TGTGCCAGCAGCGTACAGGGGATCTCCTCTGGAAACACCATATATTTT	CASSVQGISSGNTIYF
-	TRBV9	TRBJ1-4	17	-	TGTGCCAGCAGCGTAGGGGCGAGGCGGGCAACTAATGAAAAACTGTTTTTT	CASSVGARRATNEKLFF
-	TRBV29-1	TRBJ1-2	15	many	TGCAGCGTTGAAGATGGCCGAGGATTGAACTATGGCTACACCTTC	CSVEDGRGLNYGYTF
-	TRBV6-5	TRBJ1-1	15	few	TGTGCCAGCAGTTACTCGAGAAGGTTCAACACTGAAGCTTTCTTT	CASSYSRRFNTEAFF
-	TRBV29-1	TRBJ1-5	12	many	TGCAGCGCAGGGCAGGCCAATCAGCCCCAGCATTTT	CSAGQANQPQHF
-	TRBV12-2	TRBJ1-6	15	many	TGTGCAAGTCGCTTAGGTTCGACGGCTAATTCACCCCTCCACTTT	CASRLGSTANSPLHF
-	TRBV10-3	TRBJ2-7	15	-	TGTGCCATCAGTGAAAAGGAACTATACTCCTACGAGCAGTACTTC	CAISEKELYSYEQYF
-	TRBV11-2	TRBJ1-1	15	many	TGTGCCAGCACTTTGGGGGGGGGCGTGAACACTGAAGCTTTCTTT	CASTLGGGVNTEAFF
-	TRBV2	TRBJ2-7	16	many	TGTGCCAGCAGTGAAGAGGCGGCTCAGGCAGCCTACGAGCAGTACTTC	CASSEEAAQAAYEQYF
-	TRBV9	TRBJ1-2	8	few	TGTGCCAGCGATGGCTACACCTTC	CASDGYTF
-	TRBV29-1	TRBJ1-1	12	-	TGCAGCGGCGCGTGGGGGAACACTGAAGCTTTCTTT	CSGAWGNTEAFF
TRBD1	TRBV20-1	TRBJ1-1	13	few	TGCAGTGCTAGGCGAACAGGGGCCCTGGGAGCTTTCTTT	CSARRTGALGAFF
TRBD1	TRBV28	TRBJ1-2	15	-	TGTGCCAGCAGTACCCGGGACAGGGGGTCCTATGGCTACACCTTC	CASSTRDRGSYGYTF
-	TRBV12-3/TRBV12-4	TRBJ2-2	12	few	TGTGCCAGCAGTATGGCTATTCAAGAGCTGTTTTTT	CASSMAIQELFF
TRBD2	TRBV12-3/TRBV12-4	TRBJ2-5	14	-	TGTGCCAGCAGTTTCGGGGGGGCGGTAGAGACCCAGTACTTC	CASSFGGAVETQYF
-	TRBV5-6	TRBJ1-6	16	-	TGTGCCAGCGGAGGAGGTTTCGACGCATATAATTCACCCCTCCACTTT	CASGGGFDAYNSPLHF
TRBD2	TRBV6-6	TRBJ2-3	17	many	TGTGCCAGCAGTTACTCTACTAGCGGGGGGCGGACAGATACGCAGTATTTT	CASSYSTSGGRTDTQYF
-	TRBV11-2	TRBJ2-2	14	-	TGTGCCAGCAGCTTAGCACTAGCTGTCGGGGAGCTGTTTTTT	CASSLALAVGELFF
-	TRBV20-1	TRBJ1-2	14	many	TGCAGTGCTAGAAGTTGGGTCCATGGTACGGGCTACACCTTC	CSARSWVHGTGYTF